The 11 T cell receptor beta chains below all came from one sample that was sequenced in a study of T cell responses to AZD1222 COVID-19 vaccine (dated by TCRdb to about 2021). Libraries were built with the immunoSEQ multiplex PCR assay. TCRdb re-hosts the immuneACCESS table, in-frame sequences only. Its copies lack some clones; in the studies checked, an unresolved V gene accounts for under half of them, and the cause for the rest is not known. Counted in this sample were more than 150,000 clones; 88% of them appeared once. The ten largest clonotypes hold approximately 7.2% of the sample. What this sample's time point label stands for: sample from adult after SARS-CoV-2 infection, after symptom onset. This specimen was peripheral blood, taken after recovery from COVID-19. Receptor source: an adult who had recovered from COVID-19.

The chain links TRBV4-1 to TRBJ2-3; 13 bases match TRBD2. V was clipped by 6 bases and J by 6 bases; unmatched bases: 9. CDR1 MGHRA and CDR2 YSYEKL come from the germline V gene. This CDR3 is 16 amino acids long. CDR3 nucleotide sequence: TGCGCCAGCAGGGGGACTAGCGGGGCCCTAGGGGATACGCAGTATTTT. Translating gives CASRGTSGALGDTQYF.

V usage is TRBV7-2 and J usage is TRBJ1-6; D is unresolved. V was clipped by 6 bases and J by 9 bases, with 12 bases between them. The CDR3 has 13 residues. Germline CDR1 is SGHTA and CDR2 is FQGNSA. As DNA, the CDR3 is TGTGCCAGCAGTTCGGTGATGACTTCACCCCTCCACTTT. Amino acid sequence: CASSSVMTSPLHF.

V is TRBV19 and J is TRBJ2-4, with D possibly matching TRBD2 (7 bases). In germline, CDR1 is LNHDA, CDR2 SQIVND (reference sequence). This CDR3 contains 15 residues. Trimming pared 5 bases from V and 2 bases from J, leaving 13 bases between. The CDR3 DNA sequence: TGTGCCAGTAGTCCAAGGGGGGGAACCAAAAACATTCAGTACTTC. Its translation: CASSPRGGTKNIQYF. The variable domain in full, with the rest retrieved from reference TRBV19 and TRBJ2-4, is DGGITQSPKYLFRKEGQNVTLSCEQNLNHDAMYWYRQDPGQGLRLIYYSQIVNDFQKGDIAEGYSVSREKKESFPLTVTSAQKNPTAFYLCASSPRGGTKNIQYFGAGTRLSVL.

This clone came up a few times. The chain recombines TRBV6-5 with TRBJ1-6; D is unresolved. This CDR3 has 16 amino acids. Germline assignment: CDR1 MNHEY and CDR2 SVGAGI. Trimming left V 2 bases short and J 7 bases short, with 15 bases between. The CDR3 nucleotides read TGTGCCAGCAGTTACACCAGCGGGCGTTGGAATTCACCCCTCCACTTT. The encoded protein is CASSYTSGRWNSPLHF.

This clone has only one observation. The gene calls are TRBV15 and TRBJ2-7; the D gene is possibly TRBD1 (6 bases). Trimming stripped 1 base from V and 4 bases from J, with 14 bases between. CDR1 is LNHNV, CDR2 YYDKDF, per germline (reference sequence). This CDR3 comprises 15 residues. The CDR3 reads CATSRADRLTYEQYF. CDR3 bases: TGTGCCACCAGCAGAGCCGACAGGCTTACGTACGAGCAGTACTTC.

V and J are TRBV29-1 and TRBJ2-3; 9 bases agree with TRBD1. CDR3 length equals 14 residues. The germline V gene encodes CDR1 SQVTM and CDR2 ANQGSEA. CDR3 in DNA: TGCAGTGCTGCACAGGGGGCTAGCACAGATACGCAGTATTTT. This translates into CSAAQGASTDTQYF.

The chain is built from TRBV5-4 and TRBJ2-1; 13 nucleotides line up with TRBD2. V dropped 4 bases and J dropped 5; count of bases not matched to a gene: 6. This CDR3 spans 16 amino acids. Looked up from germline, CDR1 is SGHNT and CDR2 is YYREEE (reference sequence). Here the CDR3 DNA reads TGTGCCAGCAGCAAGGGGACTAGCGGGACCCACAATGAGCAGTTCTTC. Amino acids: CASSKGTSGTHNEQFF.

This clone has only one observation. The chain is built from TRBV4-3 and TRBJ1-1, with D possibly matching TRBD1 (5 bases). The germline V gene has CDR1 LGHNA and CDR2 YSLEER. The CDR3 extends over 15 amino acids. Trimming pared 0 bases from V and 1 base from J, leaving 9 bases between. The DNA for the CDR3 is TGCGCCAGCAGCCAAGATTGGGGGGAGAACACTGAAGCTTTCTTT. Its translation: CASSQDWGENTEAFF.

This clone was counted once. The V gene is TRBV3-1 (or the pseudogene TRBV3-2), the J gene TRBJ2-7; no definite D call. The germline V gene encodes CDR1 LGHDT and CDR2 YNNKEL (reference sequence). The CDR3 extends over 15 amino acids. Between the trimmed V and J ends, which lost 3 bases and 6 bases, there was a span of 18 bases. CDR3 DNA: TGTGCCAGCAGCCAGTCAAGGACCTCCGGCTCCGAGCAGTACTTC. Translating it yields CASSQSRTSGSEQYF.

This chain uses TRBV4-1 with TRBJ2-7; 12 nucleotides line up with TRBD2. CDR1 is MGHRA and CDR2 is YSYEKL in the germline V gene. This CDR3 contains 16 residues. V was pared by 3 bases and J by 3 bases, with 6 bases of the junction left unmatched. CDR3 nucleotide sequence: TGCGCCAGCAGCCAGGAGCCGGGACTAGCGGGCTACGAGCAGTACTTC. This sequence encodes CASSQEPGLAGYEQYF.

The chain links TRBV28 to TRBJ2-5, with D hard to call. Germline CDR1 and CDR2: MDHEN and SYDVKM. The CDR3 is 14 residues long. Trimming left V 5 bases short and J 2 bases short, with 12 bases between. The CDR3 DNA follows: TGTGCCAGCAGTCCGCCGGAGAGGCAAGAGACCCAGTACTTC. It yields the protein CASSPPERQETQYF.